Below, 9 T cell receptor beta chains from the same sample are listed, as sequenced in a study of T-cell memory formation after mild COVID-19. TCRdb reprocessed the 5' RACE reads with MiXCR, giving one entry per CDR3 protein. The table records approximately 450,000 distinct CDR3 sequences, 15% to 20% of them present only once. The source material was PBMCs or a T cell subset sorted from them (not recorded which). The origin of the receptors is an adult woman who had mild COVID-19 (a few samples of this study predate the infection). Cell type and time point are not known.

Written as DNA, the CDR3 is TGTGCCAGCAGTTTTAGCACGGGACTAGCGGGAGATAATGAGCAGTTCTTC. Encoded protein: CASSFSTGLAGDNEQFF. The chain uses TRBV27 and TRBJ2-1; TRBD2 aligns across 14 bases. The CDR3 length is 17 residues. The germline V gene has CDR1 MNHEY and CDR2 SMNVEV (reference sequence). V shed 3 bases, J shed 7 bases, and the junction held 8 bases outside the gene matches.

The chain has TRBV5-1 and TRBJ2-1; 9 positions match TRBD2. This CDR3 is 15 amino acids long. The germline V gene encodes CDR1 SGHRS and CDR2 YFSETQ. V shed 1 base and J 7 bases; nucleotides not matched to a gene: 6. CDR3 sequence reads: CASSLQPSGGNEQFF. In DNA, the CDR3 is TGCGCCAGCAGCTTGCAACCGAGCGGGGGGAATGAGCAGTTCTTC.

This clonotype was detected only a few times. In DNA, the CDR3 is TGCAGTGTCCGAGGAGTACTCACAGATACGCAGTATTTT. Its translation is CSVRGVLTDTQYF. The chain recombines TRBV20-1 with TRBJ2-3; the D is unclear. The CDR3 length is 13 residues. V lost 7 bases and J lost 2, with 13 bases in between. Germline-derived CDR1 and CDR2 are DFQATT and SNEGSKA (reference sequence).

This clonotype was seen a few times. This chain links TRBV5-1 with TRBJ2-1; D gene ambiguous. Germline V gives CDR1 SGHRS, CDR2 YFSETQ. V was cut by 1 base and J by 6 bases, with 14 bases left in between. The CDR3 runs to 15 residues. CDR3 in amino acids: CASSLSSPGVNEQFF. DNA of the CDR3: TGCGCCAGCAGCTTGTCAAGTCCGGGCGTCAATGAGCAGTTCTTC.

The chain joins TRBV20-1 to TRBJ2-3, with D uncertain. CDR3 length: 14 residues. The germline V gene has CDR1 DFQATT and CDR2 SNEGSKA (reference sequence). Trimming removed 1 base from V and 1 base from J, with 9 bases in between. CDR3: CSARAADRTDTQYF. CDR3 DNA sequence: TGCAGTGCTAGAGCGGCCGATCGCACAGATACGCAGTATTTT.

The chain combines TRBV9 with TRBJ2-5; 9 bases are shared with TRBD2. Germline CDR1 SGDLS, CDR2 YYNGEE. V shed 4 bases, J shed 0 bases, and the junction held 4 bases outside the gene matches. The CDR3 is 15 residues long. In DNA form, the CDR3 reads TGTGCCAGCAGCCGAGCGGGGGGATACCAAGAGACCCAGTACTTC. This encodes CASSRAGGYQETQYF.

The chain employs TRBV27 and TRBJ1-2, with D perhaps matching TRBD1 (6 bases). V shed 4 bases and J shed 0 bases, with 12 bases lying between them. The CDR3 consists of 15 residues. Germline V gene data show CDR1 as MNHEY and CDR2 as SMNVEV (reference sequence). CDR3: CASSSGQLTNYGYTF. Here the CDR3 DNA reads TGTGCCAGCAGTTCGGGACAACTGACTAACTATGGCTACACCTTC.

This clonotype has more than one count but fewer than ten. The chain links TRBV5-6 to TRBJ2-1; D unresolved. Per the germline V gene, CDR1 is SGHDT and CDR2 is YYEEEE. There are 13 residues in the CDR3. V lost 4 bases and J lost 9, with 14 bases in between. CDR3 DNA: TGTGCCAGCAGCCCCCGACCTCACGGTGAGCAGTTCTTC. Protein sequence: CASSPRPHGEQFF.

This clonotype was counted a few times. The rearrangement uses TRBV5-1 and TRBJ2-7, with 7 bases that match TRBD2. V shed 4 bases, J shed 5 bases, and the junction held 12 bases outside the gene matches. Germline V CDR1 and CDR2: SGHRS, YFSETQ. The CDR3 has 15 residues. For the CDR3, the DNA is TGCGCCAGCAGCGGCGGCTGGGGGGGGTTCGACGAGCAGTACTTC. Protein: CASSGGWGGFDEQYF.